Listed here are 2 T cell receptor beta chains from one sample, sequenced in a study of blood T cell repertoires in COVID-19 (TCRdb year 2020). The library was produced with the immunoSEQ multiplex PCR assay. As stored in TCRdb, this immuneACCESS dataset retains in-frame rearrangements with V and J assigned. A fraction of the clones does not appear; measured against another copy, unresolved V genes explain less than half of the discrepancy, and the remainder lacks a known reason. This sample holds 150,000 or so clones; about 90% were observed only once. The ten largest clones take up approximately 0.59% of the sample. Sequencing was carried out using peripheral blood. These receptors were taken from a man aged 50 or older with acute or convalescent COVID-19.

The rearrangement links TRBV20-1 to TRBJ2-7, with 12 positions matching TRBD2. J lost 5 bases, V lost 5 bases, and 10 bases had no gene match. This CDR3 region has 15 residues. Germline V gives CDR1 DFQATT, CDR2 SNEGSKA (reference sequence). The CDR3 DNA follows: TGCAGTGCTGGTGGGTCTAGCGGGGGGGCCCACGAGCAGTACGTC. Protein: CSAGGSSGGAHEQYV.

The rearrangement links TRBV30 to TRBJ1-3; D possibly corresponds to TRBD1 (5 bases). V dropped 4 bases and J dropped 0 bases, with 19 bases sitting between them. CDR3 size: 17 residues. Germline V gives CDR1 GTSNPN, CDR2 SVGIG (reference sequence). The DNA for the CDR3 is TGTGCCTGGAAGTCCTCCCGGGGGGGGAGCTCTGGAAACACCATATATTTT. Its protein product is CAWKSSRGGSSGNTIYF.